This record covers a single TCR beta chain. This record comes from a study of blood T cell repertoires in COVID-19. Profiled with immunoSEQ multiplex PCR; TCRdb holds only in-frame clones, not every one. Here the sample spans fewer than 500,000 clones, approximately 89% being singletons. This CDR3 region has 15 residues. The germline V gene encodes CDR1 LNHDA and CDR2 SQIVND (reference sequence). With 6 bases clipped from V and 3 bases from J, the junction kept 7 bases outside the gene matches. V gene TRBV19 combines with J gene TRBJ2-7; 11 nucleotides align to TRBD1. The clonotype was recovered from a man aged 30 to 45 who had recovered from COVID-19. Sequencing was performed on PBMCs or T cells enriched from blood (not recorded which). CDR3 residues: CASSPGGTGGYEQYF. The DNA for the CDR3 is TGTGCCAGTAGCCCAGGCGGGACAGGGGGCTACGAGCAGTACTTC. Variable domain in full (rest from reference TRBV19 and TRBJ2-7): DGGITQSPKYLFRKEGQNVTLSCEQNLNHDAMYWYRQDPGQGLRLIYYSQIVNDFQKGDIAEGYSVSREKKESFPLTVTSAQKNPTAFYLCASSPGGTGGYEQYFGPGTRLTVT.